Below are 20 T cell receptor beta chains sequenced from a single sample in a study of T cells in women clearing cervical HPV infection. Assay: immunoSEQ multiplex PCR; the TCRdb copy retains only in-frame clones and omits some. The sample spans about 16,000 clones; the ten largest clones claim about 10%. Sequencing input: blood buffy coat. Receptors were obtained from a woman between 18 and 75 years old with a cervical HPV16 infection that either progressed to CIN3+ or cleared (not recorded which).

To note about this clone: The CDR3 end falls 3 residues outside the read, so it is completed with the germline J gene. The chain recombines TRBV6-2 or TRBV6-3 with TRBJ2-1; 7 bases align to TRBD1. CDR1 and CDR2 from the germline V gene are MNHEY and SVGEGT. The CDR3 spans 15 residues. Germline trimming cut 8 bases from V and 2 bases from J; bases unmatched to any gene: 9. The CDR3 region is CASLRGPQTYNEQFF. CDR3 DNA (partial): TGTGCCAGCTTAAGGGGGCCGCAGACCTACAATGAG.

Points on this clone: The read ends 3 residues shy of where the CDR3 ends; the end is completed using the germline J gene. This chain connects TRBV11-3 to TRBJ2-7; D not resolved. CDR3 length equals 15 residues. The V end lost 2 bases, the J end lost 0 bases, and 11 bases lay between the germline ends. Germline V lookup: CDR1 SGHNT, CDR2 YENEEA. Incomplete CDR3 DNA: TGTGCCAGCAGCTTATTCACAACAAGCTCCTACGAG. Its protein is CASSLFTTSSYE. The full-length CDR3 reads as CASSLFTTSSYEQYF.

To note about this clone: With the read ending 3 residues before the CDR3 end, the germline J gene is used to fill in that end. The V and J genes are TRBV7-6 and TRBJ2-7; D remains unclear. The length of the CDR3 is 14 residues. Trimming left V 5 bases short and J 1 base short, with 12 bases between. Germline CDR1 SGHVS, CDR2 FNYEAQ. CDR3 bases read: TGTGCCAGCAGCCCTCTGGCCCGATCCTACGAG. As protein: CASSPLARSYE. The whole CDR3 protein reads CASSPLARSYEQYF. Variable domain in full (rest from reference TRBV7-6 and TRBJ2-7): GAGVSQSPRYKVTKRGQDVALRCDPISGHVSLYWYRQALGQGPEFLTYFNYEAQQDKSGLPNDRFSAERPEGSISTLTIQRTEQRDSAMYRCASSPLARSYEQYFGPGTRLTVT.

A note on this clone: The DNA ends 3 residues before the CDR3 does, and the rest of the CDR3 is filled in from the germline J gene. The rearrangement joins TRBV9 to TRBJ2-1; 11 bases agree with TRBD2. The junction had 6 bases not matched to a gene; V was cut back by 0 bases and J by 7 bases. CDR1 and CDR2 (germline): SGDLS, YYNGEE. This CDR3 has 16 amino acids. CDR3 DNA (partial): TGTGCCAGCAGCGTAGATTTAGCGGGAGGGGTTAATGAG. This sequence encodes CASSVDLAGGVNE. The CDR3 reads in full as CASSVDLAGGVNEQFF. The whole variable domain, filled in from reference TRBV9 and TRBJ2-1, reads DSGVTQTPKHLITATGQRVTLRCSPRSGDLSVYWYQQSLDQGLQFLIQYYNGEERAKGNILERFSAQQFPDLHSELNLSSLELGDSALYFCASSVDLAGGVNEQFFGPGTRLTVL.

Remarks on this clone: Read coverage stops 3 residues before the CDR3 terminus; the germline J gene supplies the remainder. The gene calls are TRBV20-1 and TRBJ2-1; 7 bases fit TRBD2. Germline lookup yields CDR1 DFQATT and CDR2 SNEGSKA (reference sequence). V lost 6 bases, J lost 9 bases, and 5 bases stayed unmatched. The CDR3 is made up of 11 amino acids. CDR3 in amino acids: CSAKAGFEQFF. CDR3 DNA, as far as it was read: TGCAGTGCCAAAGCGGGGTTTGAG.

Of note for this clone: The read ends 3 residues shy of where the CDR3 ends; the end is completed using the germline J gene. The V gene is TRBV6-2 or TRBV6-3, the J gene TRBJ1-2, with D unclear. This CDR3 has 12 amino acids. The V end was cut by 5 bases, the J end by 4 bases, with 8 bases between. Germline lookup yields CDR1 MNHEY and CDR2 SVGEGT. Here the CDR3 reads CASSQDIYGYTF. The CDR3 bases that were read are TGTGCCAGCAGTCAGGATATCTATGGC.

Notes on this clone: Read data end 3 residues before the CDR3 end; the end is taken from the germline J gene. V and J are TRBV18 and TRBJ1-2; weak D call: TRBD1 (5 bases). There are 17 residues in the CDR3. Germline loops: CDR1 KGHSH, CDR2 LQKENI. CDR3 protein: CASSPPKGFGLSYDYTF. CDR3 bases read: TGTGCCAGCTCACCACCCAAGGGGTTCGGCCTTTCCTACGAC.

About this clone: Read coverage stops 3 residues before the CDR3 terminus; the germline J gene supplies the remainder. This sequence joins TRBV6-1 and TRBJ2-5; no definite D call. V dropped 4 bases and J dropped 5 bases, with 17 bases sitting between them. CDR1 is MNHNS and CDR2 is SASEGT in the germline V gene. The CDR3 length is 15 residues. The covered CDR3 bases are TGTGCCAGCAGTGCCCTCAGGTTACCAAAGGAGACC. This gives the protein CASSALRLPKET. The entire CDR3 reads CASSALRLPKETQYF.

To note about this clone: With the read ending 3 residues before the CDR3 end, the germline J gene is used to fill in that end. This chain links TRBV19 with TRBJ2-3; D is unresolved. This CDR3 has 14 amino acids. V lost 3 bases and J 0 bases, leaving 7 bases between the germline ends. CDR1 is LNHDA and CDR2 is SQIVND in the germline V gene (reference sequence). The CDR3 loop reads CASSIAASTDTQYF. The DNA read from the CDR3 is TGTGCCAGTAGTATTGCGGCTAGCACAGATACG. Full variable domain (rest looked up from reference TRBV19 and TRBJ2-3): DGGITQSPKYLFRKEGQNVTLSCEQNLNHDAMYWYRQDPGQGLRLIYYSQIVNDFQKGDIAEGYSVSREKKESFPLTVTSAQKNPTAFYLCASSIAASTDTQYFGPGTRLTVL.

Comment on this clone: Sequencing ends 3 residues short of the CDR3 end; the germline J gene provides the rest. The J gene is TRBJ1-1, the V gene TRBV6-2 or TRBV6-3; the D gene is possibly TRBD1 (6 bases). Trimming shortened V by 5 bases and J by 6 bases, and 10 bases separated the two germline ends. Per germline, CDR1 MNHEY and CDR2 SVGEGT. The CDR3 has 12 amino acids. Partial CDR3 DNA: TGTGCCAGCAGTAGGGACACCCCTGAA. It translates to CASSRDTPE. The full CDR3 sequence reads CASSRDTPEAFF.

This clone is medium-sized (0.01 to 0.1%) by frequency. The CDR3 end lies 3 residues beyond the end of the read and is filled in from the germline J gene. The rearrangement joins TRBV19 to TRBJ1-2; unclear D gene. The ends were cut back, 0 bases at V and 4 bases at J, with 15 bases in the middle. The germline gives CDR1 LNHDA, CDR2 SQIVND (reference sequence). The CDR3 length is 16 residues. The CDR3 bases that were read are TGTGCCAGTAGTATAGAAGGATCGAGGGCGGGCTATGGC. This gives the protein CASSIEGSRAGYG. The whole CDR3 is CASSIEGSRAGYGYTF.

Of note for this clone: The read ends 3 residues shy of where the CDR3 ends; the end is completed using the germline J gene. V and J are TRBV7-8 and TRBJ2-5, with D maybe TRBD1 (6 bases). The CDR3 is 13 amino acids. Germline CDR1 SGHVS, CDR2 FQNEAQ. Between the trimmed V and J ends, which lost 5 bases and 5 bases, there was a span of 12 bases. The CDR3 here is CASSADRTETQYF. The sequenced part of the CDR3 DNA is TGTGCCAGCAGCGCTGACAGGACGGAGACC.

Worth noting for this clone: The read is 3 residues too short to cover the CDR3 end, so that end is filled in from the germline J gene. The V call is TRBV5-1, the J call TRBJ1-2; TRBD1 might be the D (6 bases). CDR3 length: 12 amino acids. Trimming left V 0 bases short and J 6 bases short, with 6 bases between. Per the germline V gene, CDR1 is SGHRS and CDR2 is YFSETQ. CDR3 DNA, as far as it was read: TGCGCCAGCAGCTTGGACAGGGATGGC. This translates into CASSLDRDG. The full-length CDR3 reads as CASSLDRDGYTF.

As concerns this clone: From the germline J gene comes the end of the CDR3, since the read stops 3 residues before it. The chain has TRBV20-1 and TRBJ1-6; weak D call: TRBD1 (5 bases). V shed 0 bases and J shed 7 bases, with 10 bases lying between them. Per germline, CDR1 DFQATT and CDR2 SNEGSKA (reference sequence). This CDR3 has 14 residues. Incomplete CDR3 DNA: TGCAGTGCTAGAGATGGACGGGGGAATTCACCC. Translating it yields CSARDGRGNSP. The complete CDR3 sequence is CSARDGRGNSPLHF.

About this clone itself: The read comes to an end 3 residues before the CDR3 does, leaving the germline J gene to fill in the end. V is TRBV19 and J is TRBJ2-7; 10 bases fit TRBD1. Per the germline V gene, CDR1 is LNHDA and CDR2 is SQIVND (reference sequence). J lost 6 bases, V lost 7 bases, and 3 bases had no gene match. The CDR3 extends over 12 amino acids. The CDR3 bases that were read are TGTGCCAGTACCCGGGACAGGGGCGAG. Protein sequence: CASTRDRGE. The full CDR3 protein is CASTRDRGEQYF.

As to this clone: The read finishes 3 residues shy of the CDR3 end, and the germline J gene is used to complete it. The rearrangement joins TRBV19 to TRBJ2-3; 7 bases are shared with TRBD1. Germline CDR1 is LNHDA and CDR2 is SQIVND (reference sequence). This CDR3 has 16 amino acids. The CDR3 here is CASSVSQGRDIQPQYF. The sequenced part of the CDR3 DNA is TGTGCCAGTAGTGTTTCACAGGGGAGAGATATTCAGCCG. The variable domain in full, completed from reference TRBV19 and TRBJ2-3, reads DGGITQSPKYLFRKEGQNVTLSCEQNLNHDAMYWYRQDPGQGLRLIYYSQIVNDFQKGDIAEGYSVSREKKESFPLTVTSAQKNPTAFYLCASSVSQGRDIQPQYFGPGTRLTVL.

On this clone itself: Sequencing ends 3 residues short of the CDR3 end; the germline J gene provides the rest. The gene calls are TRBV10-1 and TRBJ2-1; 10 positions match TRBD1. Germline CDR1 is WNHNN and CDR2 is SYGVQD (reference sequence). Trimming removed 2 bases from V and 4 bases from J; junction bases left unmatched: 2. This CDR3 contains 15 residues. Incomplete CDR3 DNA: TGCGCCAGCAGTGAGAGGGGACAGGGGTACAATGAG. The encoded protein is CASSERGQGYNE. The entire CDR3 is CASSERGQGYNEQFF.

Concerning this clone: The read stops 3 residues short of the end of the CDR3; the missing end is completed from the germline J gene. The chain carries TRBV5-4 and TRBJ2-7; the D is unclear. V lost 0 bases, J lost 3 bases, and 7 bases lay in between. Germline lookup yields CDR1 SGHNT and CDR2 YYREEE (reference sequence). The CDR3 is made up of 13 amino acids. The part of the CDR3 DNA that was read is TGTGCCAGCAGCTTGGACGGTAACTACGAG. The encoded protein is CASSLDGNYE. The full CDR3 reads CASSLDGNYEQYF.

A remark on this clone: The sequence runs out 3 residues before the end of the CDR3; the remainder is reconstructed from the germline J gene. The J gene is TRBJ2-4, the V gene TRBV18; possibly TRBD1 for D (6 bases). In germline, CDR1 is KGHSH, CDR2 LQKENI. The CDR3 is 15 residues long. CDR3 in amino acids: CASSPGTTGEVGQYF. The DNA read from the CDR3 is TGTGCCAGCTCACCGGGGACGACAGGAGAAGTAGGT.

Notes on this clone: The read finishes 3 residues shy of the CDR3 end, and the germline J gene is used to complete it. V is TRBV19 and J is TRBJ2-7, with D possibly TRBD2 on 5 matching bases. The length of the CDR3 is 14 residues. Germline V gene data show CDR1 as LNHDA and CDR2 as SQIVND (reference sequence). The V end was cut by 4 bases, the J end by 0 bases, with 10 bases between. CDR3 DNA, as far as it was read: TGTGCCAGTAGTACCTTCAGCGGCTCCTACGAG. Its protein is CASSTFSGSYE. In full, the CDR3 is CASSTFSGSYEQYF.